The clone carrying this T cell receptor beta chain was seen at least ten times. The CDR3 sequence is 12 residues long. The V end was cut by 3 bases, the J end by 7 bases, with 10 bases between. Per germline, CDR1 MDHEN and CDR2 SYDVKM. Healthy Caucasian individuals from Russia aged about 6 to 100 served as donors. Isolated per sample were at least 6 million PBMCs. A second PCR of about 7 to 12 cycles used a sample-barcoded 5' primer and a J-beta primer mix. TCRdb re-derived calls from the 5' RACE reads in MiXCR, one entry per CDR3 protein. The sample gives 780,000 or so distinct CDR3 sequences, less than 70% of which show up once; roughly 40% is in the top ten. This entry is derived from a study of blood T cells in healthy people across ages.

The receptor was derived from an elderly man in good health. The sequenced sample was blood. The gene calls are TRBV28 and TRBJ2-7, with D uncertain. The CDR3 coding sequence is TGTGCCAGCAGTTTGGGCCCCAGGGAGCAGTACTTC. Translation: CASSLGPREQYF.